These 23 T cell receptor beta chains originate from one sample sequenced in a study of response to subunit inactivated influenza vaccine. TCRdb processed the RT-PCR reads anew with MiXCR; each CDR3 protein has one entry. The sample includes around 480,000 distinct CDR3 sequences, roughly 11% of them seen just once. The sample in question was PBMCs from blood, obtained 35 to 45 days after vaccination. These receptors were obtained from a man in his fifties who received an inactivated influenza vaccine.

This clonotype was counted many times. The rearrangement links TRBV6-5 to TRBJ2-3; TRBD2 matches at 10 bases. J lost 7 bases, V lost 2 bases, and 9 bases had no gene match. The CDR3 consists of 16 residues. Germline V gives CDR1 MNHEY, CDR2 SVGAGI. In nucleotides, the CDR3 is TGTGCCAGCAGTTACGGTTTGGTACTAGCGGGAAATACGCAGTATTTT. Translated, it gives CASSYGLVLAGNTQYF.

The chain's CDR3 is CASSRTGTGVSEQYF. The CDR3, as DNA: TGTGCCAGCAGCCGGACCGGGACAGGGGTTTCCGAGCAGTACTTC. The rearrangement links TRBV5-6 to TRBJ2-7; the match to TRBD1 covers 10 bases. The CDR3 has 15 residues. Looked up from germline, CDR1 is SGHDT and CDR2 is YYEEEE. V lost 4 bases, J lost 6 bases, and 10 bases stayed unmatched.

V gene TRBV7-9 combines with J gene TRBJ1-2; 12 bases match TRBD1. The CDR3 contains 17 residues. J was trimmed by 4 bases and V by 5 bases; bases with no gene match: 11. Looked up from germline, CDR1 is SEHNR and CDR2 is FQNEAQ (reference sequence). The CDR3 loop is CASSTGTGGLPGYGYTF. In DNA form, the CDR3 reads TGTGCCAGCAGCACCGGGACAGGGGGCCTGCCGGGCTATGGCTACACCTTC.

CDR3 in amino acids: CASSLGRGIQETQYF. CDR3 in DNA: TGTGCCAGCAGCTTAGGGCGGGGGATCCAAGAGACCCAGTACTTC. V gene TRBV7-9 combines with J gene TRBJ2-5, with 7 nucleotides matching TRBD2. The CDR3 loop spans 15 amino acids. Germline CDR1 SEHNR, CDR2 FQNEAQ (reference sequence). V dropped 1 base and J dropped 1; count of bases not matched to a gene: 3.

The chain is built from TRBV20-1 and TRBJ2-2; 8 bases line up with TRBD2. This CDR3 comprises 15 residues. Germline CDR1 is DFQATT and CDR2 is SNEGSKA (reference sequence). The junction had 8 bases not matched to a gene; V was cut back by 4 bases and J by 4 bases. CDR3 sequence reads: CSAIPLAGGTGELFF. CDR3 DNA sequence: TGCAGTGCTATACCCCTAGCGGGTGGCACCGGGGAGCTGTTTTTT.

This clonotype occurred a few times. This sequence joins TRBV6-2 or TRBV6-3 and TRBJ2-2, with D hard to call. The V end was cut by 7 bases, the J end by 1 base, with 7 bases between. Germline-derived CDR1 and CDR2 are MNHEY and SVGEGT. This CDR3 region has 13 residues. The CDR3 nucleotides read TGTGCCAGCAACAACGGGAACACCGGGGAGCTGTTTTTT. Amino acid sequence: CASNNGNTGELFF.

V usage is TRBV7-9 and J usage is TRBJ2-3, with D maybe TRBD1 (5 bases). Germline CDR1 is SEHNR and CDR2 is FQNEAQ (reference sequence). Between the trimmed V and J ends, which lost 0 bases and 2 bases, there was a span of 12 bases. CDR3 length: 16 amino acids. The CDR3 is CASSLAKTGHTDTQYF. The CDR3 DNA sequence: TGTGCCAGCAGCTTAGCGAAAACAGGCCACACAGATACGCAGTATTTT.

Only a few counts were recorded for this clonotype. This chain connects TRBV28 to TRBJ2-7, with TRBD1 identical over 7 bases. The CDR3 covers 16 residues. V shed 2 bases and J 1 base; nucleotides not matched to a gene: 8. CDR1 is MDHEN, CDR2 SYDVKM, per germline. CDR3: CASSLGSGGWSYEQYF. The CDR3 region has the DNA TGTGCCAGCAGTTTAGGGTCAGGGGGTTGGTCCTACGAGCAGTACTTC.

This clonotype was detected many times. The chain combines TRBV7-2 with TRBJ2-7, with TRBD1 identical over 8 bases. Trimming took 5 bases from V and 2 from J; bases not matched to a gene: 8. CDR1 is SGHTA and CDR2 is FQGNSA in the germline V gene. CDR3 size: 15 residues. The CDR3 DNA reads as TGTGCCAGCAGCGACAGGGGTTCGAGGGCCTACGAGCAGTACTTC. It is translated as CASSDRGSRAYEQYF.

This clonotype turned up a few times. This chain uses TRBV21-1 with TRBJ2-5; the DNA was not compared with TRBD1, the D call given in the table. TRBV21-1 is a documented pseudogene. The CDR3 length is 14 residues. In nucleotides, the CDR3 is TGTGCCAGCAGCAAAGGGGACAGTGAAGAGACCCAGTACTTC. Residues: CASSKGDSEETQYF.

This clonotype was seen more than once but under ten times. The chain has TRBV7-9 and TRBJ2-5; TRBD2 is a possible D gene (6 bases). The CDR3 runs 15 residues. Per germline, CDR1 SEHNR and CDR2 FQNEAQ (reference sequence). The V end lost 1 base, the J end lost 2 bases, and 11 bases lay between the germline ends. CDR3 bases: TGTGCCAGCAGCTTAGGCTACGGAGGGCAAGAGACCCAGTACTTC. This gives the protein CASSLGYGGQETQYF.

The V gene is TRBV6-2 or TRBV6-3, the J gene TRBJ2-7; 7 bases agree with TRBD1. CDR1 is MNHEY, CDR2 SVGEGT, per germline. The CDR3 runs 13 residues. Trimming removed 8 bases from V and 2 bases from J; junction bases left unmatched: 6. This CDR3 is CASQRTGPYEQYF. CDR3 sequence (DNA): TGTGCCAGCCAACGGACAGGACCCTACGAGCAGTACTTC.

In this sample, this clonotype turned up many times. The chain recombines TRBV12-3 or TRBV12-4 with TRBJ2-2, with D hard to call. V lost 6 bases and J 4 bases, leaving 15 bases between the germline ends. CDR3 length: 15 amino acids. CDR3 protein: CASRRSGELTGELFF. For the CDR3, the DNA is TGTGCCAGCAGGCGTTCCGGCGAACTCACCGGGGAGCTGTTTTTT.

The chain recombines TRBV5-1 with TRBJ1-6; the D gene is possibly TRBD1 (5 bases). This CDR3 spans 14 amino acids. Germline CDR1 reads SGHRS; CDR2 reads YFSETQ. V shed 4 bases and J shed 12 bases, with 17 bases lying between them. The CDR3 DNA follows: TGCGCCAGCAGCCCAGGGCGTCCATCGGAACCCCTCCACTTT. Amino acid sequence: CASSPGRPSEPLHF.

The V call is TRBV10-3, the J call TRBJ1-1; 7 bases are a match to TRBD1. The CDR3 has 14 amino acids. Germline-derived CDR1 and CDR2 are ENHRY and SYGVKD. V was pared by 6 bases and J by 3 bases, with 7 bases of the junction left unmatched. The CDR3 sequence: CAISPSDRYTEAFF. CDR3 DNA sequence: TGTGCCATCAGCCCCTCGGACAGGTACACTGAAGCTTTCTTT.

The rearrangement uses TRBV4-3 and TRBJ2-1, with D unresolved. Looked up from germline, CDR1 is LGHNA and CDR2 is YSLEER. The V gene lost 0 bases and the J gene lost 6 bases, with 9 bases spanning the gap. This CDR3 comprises 14 residues. The CDR3 sequence is CASSQDLGFNEQFF. The CDR3 DNA is TGCGCCAGCAGCCAAGATTTAGGTTTCAATGAGCAGTTCTTC.

This clonotype was detected ten times or more. The chain is built from TRBV3-1 and TRBJ1-1; possible D gene TRBD1, 6 bases. The CDR3 length is 17 residues. Germline CDR1 is LGHDT and CDR2 is YNNKEL (reference sequence). Trimming stripped 0 bases from V and 4 bases from J, with 18 bases between. Written as DNA, the CDR3 is TGTGCCAGCAGCCAAGAAGGGACACCCAAGGGAAGCACTGAAGCTTTCTTT. Translating it yields CASSQEGTPKGSTEAFF.

The table lists this clonotype with a few counts. This rearrangement joins TRBV20-1 to TRBJ2-3; 12 bases match TRBD2. The length of the CDR3 is 17 residues. V shed 5 bases and J 5 bases; nucleotides not matched to a gene: 14. Germline values: CDR1 DFQATT, CDR2 SNEGSKA (reference sequence). For the CDR3, the DNA is TGCAGTGCTGAGAACGTAGGACTAGCGGGGTATAGAGATACGCAGTATTTT. It specifies CSAENVGLAGYRDTQYF.

V gene TRBV5-1 combines with J gene TRBJ2-5; no clear D gene. In germline, CDR1 is SGHRS, CDR2 YFSETQ. The CDR3 runs 15 residues. Trimming left V 3 bases short and J 1 base short, with 13 bases between. The CDR3 nucleotides read TGCGCCAGCAGCTGGAGACTCGGAACCCAAGAGACCCAGTACTTC. This encodes CASSWRLGTQETQYF.

Only a few counts were recorded for this clonotype. The rearrangement joins TRBV4-2 to TRBJ2-1, with unresolved D. The CDR3 runs to 16 residues. Trimming stripped 4 bases from V and 0 bases from J, with 13 bases between. Germline loops: CDR1 LGHNA, CDR2 YNFKEQ. DNA of the CDR3: TGTGCCAGCAGCCGGGGTCGGACGTCCTCCTACAATGAGCAGTTCTTC. It translates to CASSRGRTSSYNEQFF.

This clonotype has only a few counts. V usage is TRBV20-1 and J usage is TRBJ1-3, with TRBD1 matching over 7 bases. The germline V gene encodes CDR1 DFQATT and CDR2 SNEGSKA (reference sequence). The J segment lost 0 bases and the V segment lost 1 base, leaving 12 bases of the junction unmatched. This CDR3 is 18 amino acids long. The CDR3 sequence is CSARVLRDSQISGNTIYF. For the CDR3, the DNA is TGCAGTGCTAGAGTGCTTAGGGACAGCCAAATCTCTGGAAACACCATATATTTT.

This chain links TRBV14 with TRBJ2-1; D perhaps matches TRBD1 (5 bases). V shed 7 bases and J shed 7 bases, with 14 bases lying between them. The CDR3 consists of 13 residues. CDR1 is SGHDN and CDR2 is FVKESK in the germline V gene. The CDR3 sequence is CASTLTGKNEQFF. The CDR3 DNA follows: TGTGCCAGCACCTTAACAGGCAAAAATGAGCAGTTCTTC.

This clonotype has just a few counts. The chain joins TRBV2 to TRBJ2-2; TRBD1 aligns across 12 bases. The trim removed 8 bases at V and 6 bases at J, leaving 4 bases unmatched. The V gene's germline CDR1 is SNHLY and CDR2 FYNNEI. The CDR3 spans 14 residues. The CDR3 DNA follows: TGTGCCAGCCGCCGGGACAGGGGGCCCGGGGAGCTGTTTTTT. It is translated as CASRRDRGPGELFF.